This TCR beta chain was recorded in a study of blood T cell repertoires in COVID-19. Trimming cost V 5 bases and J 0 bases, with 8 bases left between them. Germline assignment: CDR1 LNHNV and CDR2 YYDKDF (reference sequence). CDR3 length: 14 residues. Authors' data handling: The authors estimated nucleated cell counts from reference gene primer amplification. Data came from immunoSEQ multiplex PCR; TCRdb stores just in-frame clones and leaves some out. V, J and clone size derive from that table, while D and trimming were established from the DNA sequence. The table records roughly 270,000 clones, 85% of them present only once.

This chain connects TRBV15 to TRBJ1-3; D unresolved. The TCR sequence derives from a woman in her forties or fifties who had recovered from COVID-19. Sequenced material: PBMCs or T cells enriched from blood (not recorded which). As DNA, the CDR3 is TGTGCCACCAGCGAGAAAATCTCTGGAAACACCATATATTTT. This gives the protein CATSEKISGNTIYF.